This TCR beta chain was captured in a study of PD-1 and CTLA-4 blockade in melanoma. Measured with immunoSEQ multiplex PCR; TCRdb has only the in-frame clones, and not every one. This sample has 15,000 to 20,000 clones; under 85% occur once, and the top ten carry about 15%. V gave up 6 bases and J gave up 5 bases, with 17 bases separating them. Germline V lookup: CDR1 MNHEY, CDR2 SVGAGI. This CDR3 spans 15 amino acids. The sequences come from CD8+ T cells from peripheral blood, collected before anti-PD-1 treatment. The source is a human donor with melanoma. The chain links TRBV6-5 to TRBJ2-1; TRBD1 is a possible D gene (5 bases). In DNA, the CDR3 is TGTGCCAGCAGGTACCTTGGGGCAGTAAACAATGAGCAGTTCTTC. Protein: CASRYLGAVNNEQFF.